Shown below are 8 T cell receptor beta chains from a single sample sequenced in a study of shared clonotypes between healthy human individuals. TCRdb's copy holds only in-frame clones and misses some; the assay was immunoSEQ multiplex PCR. The table has millions of clones, over 85% seen once. Material for sequencing was naive CD4+ T cells from PBMCs. Stated subset: CD45RA+ positively selected. The receptors stem from a man younger than 30 in good health. Some clones in this sample may be carry-over from other donors' samples.

The chain uses TRBV28 and TRBJ1-4; a possible D gene is TRBD1 (5 bases). V was pared by 3 bases and J by 8 bases, with 13 bases between. This CDR3 is built from 14 residues. From germline, CDR1 is MDHEN and CDR2 SYDVKM. CDR3 in DNA: TGTGCCAGCAGTTTCAGACAGATGGAAGAAAAACTGTTTTTT. Translated, it gives CASSFRQMEEKLFF.

V usage is TRBV5-1 and J usage is TRBJ2-3; D is perhaps TRBD2 (6 bases). Trimming shortened V by 0 bases and J by 5 bases, and 7 bases separated the two germline ends. The CDR3 is made up of 13 amino acids. Germline V CDR1 and CDR2: SGHRS, YFSETQ. Written as DNA, the CDR3 is TGCGCCAGCAGCTTGGTGCGGGGAGATACGCAGTATTTT. Encoded protein: CASSLVRGDTQYF.

This clone was seen only a few times. J is TRBJ1-3 and V is TRBV19; 8 positions agree with TRBD1. The V segment lost 7 bases and the J segment 2 bases; nucleotides outside the gene matches: 4. This CDR3 has 14 residues. From germline, CDR1 is LNHDA and CDR2 SQIVND (reference sequence). CDR3: CASTQTGAGNTIYF. DNA for the CDR3: TGTGCCAGTACCCAGACAGGGGCTGGAAACACCATATATTTT. Variable domain in full (rest from reference TRBV19 and TRBJ1-3): DGGITQSPKYLFRKEGQNVTLSCEQNLNHDAMYWYRQDPGQGLRLIYYSQIVNDFQKGDIAEGYSVSREKKESFPLTVTSAQKNPTAFYLCASTQTGAGNTIYFGEGSWLTVV.

V and J are TRBV28 and TRBJ2-2; the match to TRBD2 covers 9 bases. Per the germline V gene, CDR1 is MDHEN and CDR2 is SYDVKM. This CDR3 contains 17 residues. V shed 1 base and J 6 bases; nucleotides not matched to a gene: 9. The CDR3 reads CASSLLFDRGRAGELFF. CDR3 DNA: TGTGCCAGCAGTTTATTATTTGATCGCGGGAGGGCCGGGGAGCTGTTTTTT.

J is TRBJ1-1 and V is TRBV5-1, with 12 positions matching TRBD1. This CDR3 contains 16 residues. Germline V gene lookup returns CDR1 SGHRS and CDR2 YFSETQ. The trim removed 4 bases at V and 3 bases at J, leaving 7 bases unmatched. CDR3 amino acids: CASSRDRGLSDTEAFF. CDR3 nucleotide sequence: TGCGCCAGCAGCCGGGACAGGGGGCTATCGGACACTGAAGCTTTCTTT.

The rearrangement links TRBV4-1 to TRBJ1-2; 7 bases line up with TRBD1. The germline gives CDR1 MGHRA, CDR2 YSYEKL. The length of the CDR3 is 15 residues. Unmatched junction bases numbered 5, after V lost 0 bases and J lost 4 bases. CDR3 loop: CASSQDSNRGYGYTF. CDR3 DNA sequence: TGCGCCAGCAGCCAAGATTCGAACAGGGGCTATGGCTACACCTTC.

Points on this clone: The sample has other DNA sequences that encode this CDR3 too. This chain connects TRBV9 to TRBJ1-3; 8 bases line up with TRBD1. The germline CDR1 and CDR2 sequences are SGDLS and YYNGEE. The CDR3 contains 15 residues. The junction had 3 bases not matched to a gene; V was cut back by 1 base and J by 3 bases. CDR3 sequence reads: CASSVQGAYGNTIYF. The CDR3 DNA reads as TGTGCCAGCAGCGTACAGGGGGCGTATGGAAACACCATATATTTT.

The V and J genes are TRBV29-1 and TRBJ2-3, with no clear D. The CDR3 contains 12 residues. The germline V gene encodes CDR1 SQVTM and CDR2 ANQGSEA. V was shortened by 3 bases and J by 6 bases, with 10 bases between the two germline ends. CDR3 loop: CSVEPMEDTQYF. The DNA for the CDR3 is TGCAGCGTTGAGCCGATGGAGGATACGCAGTATTTT.